A selection of T cell receptor beta chains follows, all from one sample in a study of technical replicates of blood from a handful of donors. Libraries were prepared by immunoSEQ multiplex PCR; TCRdb keeps only in-frame clonotypes and omits some of them. Of 82,000 or so clones in the sample, over 90% were seen once. The sequencing sample was made of T cells isolated from PBMCs. These receptors all come from a human donor in good health. CDR3s include the opening cysteine and the closing phenylalanine or tryptophan. D genes are given only for firm matches. Expanded clones get a size class; other rows say once, few or many, or leave the size out.

>TRBV11-2|-|-|TRBJ2-2
TGTGCCAGCAGCTTAGGGTTACTGCTTTCGGGAACGAACACCGGGGAGCTGTTTTTT
CASSLGLLLSGTNTGELFF
>TRBV11-2|-|-|TRBJ2-3
TGTGCCAGCAGCTCTTATAGCAGGAGGGCAGATACGCAGTATTTT
CASSSYSRRADTQYF
>TRBV11-1|once|-|TRBJ1-1
TGTGCCAGCAGCTTAGTTGGCGGTAACACTGAAGCTTTCTTT
CASSLVGGNTEAFF
>TRBV7-9|-|TRBD1|TRBJ1-5
TGTGCCAGCAGTTGGACAGGGAATCAGCCCCAGCATTTT
CASSWTGNQPQHF
>TRBV29-1|-|-|TRBJ2-5
TGCAGCGTTGACGGGAGCTTGGTGGAGACCCAGTACTTC
CSVDGSLVETQYF
>TRBV5-4|-|-|TRBJ2-1
TGTGCCAGCAGCCAGCCCCTTAGCGGAAGCTCCTACAATGAGCAGTTCTTC
CASSQPLSGSSYNEQFF
>TRBV5-8|-|-|TRBJ2-4
TGTGCCAGCAGCTTTAGTGACAGCATAGCCAAAAACATTCAGTACTTC
CASSFSDSIAKNIQYF
>TRBV5-4|-|TRBD2|TRBJ2-3
TGTGCCAGCAGCCTCGGGACTACTCTTATCGGGCAGTATTTT
CASSLGTTLIGQYF
>TRBV15|-|-|TRBJ1-4
TGTGCCACCAGCCTCACGGGTTACGGTGAAAAACTGTTTTTT
CATSLTGYGEKLFF
>TRBV7-9|-|TRBD2|TRBJ2-2
TGTGCCAGCAGTTGGCTAGCGGCTAACACCGGGGAGCTGTTTTTT
CASSWLAANTGELFF
>TRBV18|-|-|TRBJ1-5
TGTGCCAGCTCACCATTAGCAGGGGACAATCAGCCCCAGCATTTT
CASSPLAGDNQPQHF
>TRBV2|-|TRBD1|TRBJ1-1
TGTGCCAGCTCGGTACGGGACAGGGATCCTGAAGCTTTCTTT
CASSVRDRDPEAFF
>TRBV28|-|TRBD1|TRBJ1-4
TGTGCCAGCAGTATAGGACAGGGGGCAACTAATGAAAAACTGTTTTTT
CASSIGQGATNEKLFF
>TRBV29-1|-|TRBD1|TRBJ2-7
TGCAGCGTTGAGATGACAGGGGGAGGGTACGAGCAGTACTTC
CSVEMTGGGYEQYF